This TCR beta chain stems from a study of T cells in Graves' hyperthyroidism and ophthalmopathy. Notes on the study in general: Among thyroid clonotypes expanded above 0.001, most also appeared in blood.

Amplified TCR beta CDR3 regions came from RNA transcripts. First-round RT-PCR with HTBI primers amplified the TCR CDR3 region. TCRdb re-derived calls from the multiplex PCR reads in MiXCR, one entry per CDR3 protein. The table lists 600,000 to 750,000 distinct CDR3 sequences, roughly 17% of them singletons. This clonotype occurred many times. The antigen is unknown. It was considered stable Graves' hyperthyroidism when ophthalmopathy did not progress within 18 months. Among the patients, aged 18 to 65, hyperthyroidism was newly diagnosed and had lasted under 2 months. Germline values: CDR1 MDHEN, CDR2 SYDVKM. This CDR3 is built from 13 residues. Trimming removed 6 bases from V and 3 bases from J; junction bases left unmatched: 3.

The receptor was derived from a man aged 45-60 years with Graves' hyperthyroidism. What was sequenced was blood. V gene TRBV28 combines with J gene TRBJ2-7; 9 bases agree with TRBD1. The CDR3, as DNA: TGTGCCAGCAGAGACAGGGGGAACTACGAGCAGTACTTC. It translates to CASRDRGNYEQYF.